This TCR beta chain came from a study of T cells in women clearing cervical HPV infection. On the study more broadly: Case blood drawn at lesion detection; control blood after infection cleared. General observations from the study: Richness plus V gene abundances separated cases from controls with AUC 0.7 to 0.9. Effector/memory and HPV-specific T cells were not isolated, and association timing is unknown. CIN3+ cases had significantly higher TCR richness than controls; evenness did not differ.

V dropped 4 bases and J dropped 5; count of bases not matched to a gene: 5. CDR1 is SEHNR and CDR2 is FQNEAQ in the germline V gene (reference sequence). This CDR3 is 13 amino acids long. The method was immunoSEQ multiplex PCR; TCRdb's version includes in-frame clones alone and lacks a portion of them. Its listing shows about 32,000 clones. In regard to this clone: No antigen is known for it. The observed sequence ends 3 residues before the CDR3 terminus, with the missing tail filled in from the germline J gene.

The chain is built from TRBV7-9 and TRBJ2-7; the match to TRBD1 covers 7 bases. The sample was blood buffy coat. The clonotype originates from a woman between 18 and 69 years old with a cervical HPV16 infection that either progressed to CIN3+ or cleared (not recorded which). The covered CDR3 bases are TGTGCCAGCAGCTCAGAACAGGGGCACGAG. Translation gives CASSSEQGHE. The entire CDR3 is CASSSEQGHEQYF.